The text below deals with one TCR beta chain. This receptor's antigen is unknown. No much larger clonotype is one base removed from it; base qualities were not supplied. The immunoSEQ Assay was used to sequence TCR beta CDR3 regions from DNA. The authors' analysis ran thus. To compute T cell density, TCR beta template counts were normalized to usable DNA, which was estimated by amplifying housekeeping genes. The preseqR package was used to estimate richness by extrapolating to 400,000 templates for PBMC samples and to 120,000 templates for tissue samples. Clonality was taken to be one minus Pielou's evenness. Tissue-enriched TCRs were identified through differential abundance testing performed on productive amino-acid clonotypes, with a minimum total count of 5 and an alpha of 0.1. Repertoire overlap between compartments was quantified with the Jaccard Index and Morisita Overlap Index. GLIPH grouped TCR beta CDR3s together with public tetramer-defined viral CDR3s, and a viral motif had to include at least three viral sequences and also show V-gene enrichment. TCRdb took over this immuneACCESS table, retaining in-frame rearrangements with V and J assigned. Such tables are incomplete; in checked studies, under half of the missing clones stem from an unresolved V gene, and the remainder is unexplained. The V and J calls and clone size come from that table; D and trimming were worked out from the DNA. Recorded for this sample are about 26,000 clones; roughly 80% of them occurred a single time. More than 9% of the sample is in the top ten clones.

At diagnosis, tumor, uninvolved tumor-adjacent lung and peripheral blood were collected and then preserved as a mix of FFPE and fresh-frozen material. For TCR repertoire profiling, blood samples were analyzed as peripheral blood mononuclear cells. Unmatched junction bases come to 4, with V trimmed by 1 base and J by 2 bases. Including cysteine and phenylalanine, the CDR3 has 16 amino acids. Only the CDR3 part of the read is kept: 48 bases, read in frame from the first base. Sequences SQVTM (CDR1) and ANQGSEA (CDR2) are obtained from the germline V gene. The data derive from a study of T cells in localized non-small cell lung cancer (dated by TCRdb to the early 2020s). A note on the overall study: The study analyzed T cell repertoires of 236 early-stage NSCLC patients, comparing tumors and uninvolved tumor-adjacent lungs. The cohort consisted of 200 to 300 treatment-naive NSCLC patients whose localized lung tumors had been resected. NSCLC patients had a mean age of roughly 66 years, and more than 120 were male and over 85 female. Findings and caveats that apply to the study as a whole: Of the top 100 tumor clones, a median of 57 were detected in paired uninvolved adjacent lung; under 30 were also among that lung's top 100. Since the design was exploratory, TCR variables were selected using unadjusted p-values with no false-discovery rate correction. Higher T cell density in blood was associated with longer overall survival, whereas higher clonality in adjacent lung was associated with shorter survival. Uninvolved tumor-adjacent lung showed the highest T cell clonality, higher than tumor, which suggests more focused antigenic responses in the adjacent lung. Because multi-region tumor sequencing was not performed, intratumor heterogeneity could not be ruled out.

The chain couples TRBV29-1 to TRBJ2-2; 10 central nucleotides agree with TRBD1. The sequence came from a man between 40 and 69 years old with stage III squamous cell lung carcinoma. This sample comprised peripheral blood, obtained before any cancer treatment. The sequence in DNA is TGCAGCGTTGAAGCCCGGGACAGGGGTAACACCGGGGAGCTGTTTTTT. Translated, it gives CSVEARDRGNTGELFF.